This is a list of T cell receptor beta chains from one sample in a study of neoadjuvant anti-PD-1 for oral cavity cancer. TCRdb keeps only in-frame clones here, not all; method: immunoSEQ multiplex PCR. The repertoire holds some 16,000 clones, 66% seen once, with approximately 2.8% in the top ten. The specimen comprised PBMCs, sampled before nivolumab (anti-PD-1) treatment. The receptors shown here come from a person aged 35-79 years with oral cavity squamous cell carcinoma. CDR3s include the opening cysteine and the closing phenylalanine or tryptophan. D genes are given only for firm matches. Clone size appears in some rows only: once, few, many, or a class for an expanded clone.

CASRTRQGPYSNQPQHF	TGTGCCAGTAGGACACGACAGGGACCTTATAGCAATCAGCCCCAGCATTTT	TRBD1	TRBV19	TRBJ1-5	NA
CASSDPGDTGELFF	TGTGCCAGCAGTGATCCGGGAGACACCGGGGAGCTGTTTTTT	NA	TRBV6-1	TRBJ2-2	NA
CSVESGNTGELFF	TGCAGCGTTGAGTCAGGCAACACCGGGGAGCTGTTTTTT	NA	TRBV29-1	TRBJ2-2	once
CASRSGPQETQYF	TGCGCCAGCAGGTCGGGGCCCCAAGAGACCCAGTACTTC	NA	TRBV5-1	TRBJ2-5	NA
CASSESGQWGKLFF	TGTGCCAGCAGTGAATCCGGACAATGGGGAAAACTGTTTTTT	NA	TRBV25-1	TRBJ1-4	NA
CASSFQGPPQPQHF	TGTGCCAGCAGTTTTCAGGGTCCGCCCCAGCCCCAGCATTTT	NA	TRBV27	TRBJ1-5	NA
CASSEAPPSLAGSYEQYF	TGTGCCAGCAGTGAAGCGCCGCCCTCCCTAGCGGGAAGCTACGAGCAGTACTTC	TRBD2	TRBV6-1	TRBJ2-7	NA
CASSEGTGTYEQYF	TGCGCCAGCAGCGAGGGGACAGGGACCTACGAGCAGTACTTC	TRBD1	TRBV5-1	TRBJ2-7	once
CASSTMGEIPSRYGYTF	TGTGCCAGCTCCACCATGGGAGAGATTCCTTCCCGATATGGCTACACCTTC	NA	TRBV27	TRBJ1-2	NA
CASSWSSGSPGELFF	TGTGCCAGCAGCTGGAGTAGCGGGAGCCCCGGGGAGCTGTTTTTT	TRBD2	TRBV7-2	TRBJ2-2	NA
CASSSLEAGGRDEQYF	TGTGCCAGCAGCTCCCTTGAGGCGGGAGGGAGGGACGAGCAGTACTTC	TRBD2	TRBV7-9	TRBJ2-7	few
CASSPGWDFTYEQYF	TGTGCCAGCTCACCCGGCTGGGACTTCACCTACGAGCAGTACTTC	NA	TRBV18	TRBJ2-7	NA
CASPGTGWNTGELFF	TGTGCCAGCCCCGGGACAGGGTGGAACACCGGGGAGCTGTTTTTT	TRBD1	TRBV6-1	TRBJ2-2	NA
CASTRDRVNIQYF	TGTGCCAGCACCCGGGACAGGGTGAACATTCAGTACTTC	TRBD1	TRBV6-1	TRBJ2-4	few
CASSFPPGLAWYTGELFF	TGTGCCAGCAGTTTCCCCCCGGGACTAGCGTGGTACACCGGGGAGCTGTTTTTT	TRBD2	TRBV27	TRBJ2-2	NA
CACEESGPGANVLTF	TGTGCCTGCGAGGAGTCCGGGCCTGGGGCCAACGTCCTGACTTTC	NA	TRBV2	TRBJ2-6	NA
CASSYSRAGAYEQYF	TGTGCCAGCAGTTACTCTAGGGCAGGAGCCTACGAGCAGTACTTC	NA	TRBV6-5	TRBJ2-7	NA
CASSYDIAGEQFF	TGTGCCAGCAGTTACGACATCGCGGGTGAGCAGTTCTTC	NA	TRBV6-5	TRBJ2-1	NA
CASSYPAGQGYTF	TGTGCCAGCAGTTATCCCGCGGGACAAGGCTACACCTTC	NA	TRBV6-5	TRBJ1-2	NA
CASSPRRTYEQYF	TGTGCCAGCAGCCCCCGACGGACCTACGAGCAGTACTTC	NA	TRBV14	TRBJ2-7	few
CASSGTGDTGELFF	TGTGCCAGCAGTGGGACAGGGGACACCGGGGAGCTGTTTTTT	TRBD1	TRBV25-1	TRBJ2-2	medium-sized
CASSPGLVSANEQFF	TGTGCCAGCTCACCGGGACTAGTATCCGCCAATGAGCAGTTCTTC	TRBD2	TRBV18	TRBJ2-1	few
CASSSGTGMETQYF	TGTGCCAGCAGCTCCGGGACAGGGATGGAGACCCAGTACTTC	TRBD1	TRBV5-6	TRBJ2-5	NA
CASSFSGASEAFF	TGTGCCAGCAGCTTCAGCGGAGCGTCTGAAGCTTTCTTT	NA	TRBV7-2	TRBJ1-1	NA
CASSPPNRGPDEKLFF	TGTGCCAGCTCACCACCGAACAGGGGACCGGATGAAAAACTGTTTTTT	TRBD1	TRBV18	TRBJ1-4	few
CASSRNYGYTF	TGTGCCAGTAGTCGCAACTATGGCTACACCTTC	NA	TRBV19	TRBJ1-2	few
CASSLVGIGGEAEAFF	TGCGCCAGCAGCTTGGTTGGGATTGGGGGAGAGGCTGAAGCTTTCTTT	NA	TRBV5-1	TRBJ1-1	NA
CASSFDIDILVTGELFF	TGTGCCAGCAGTTTCGATATTGACATTTTGGTGACCGGGGAGCTGTTTTTT	NA	TRBV5-8	TRBJ2-2	NA
CASSLNTGELFF	TGTGCCAGCAGCTTGAACACCGGGGAGCTGTTTTTT	NA	TRBV7-9	TRBJ2-2	few
CASSIKGESPQHF	TGTGCCAGTAGTATTAAGGGAGAATCACCCCAGCATTTT	NA	TRBV19	TRBJ1-5	few
CASSPDVASYEQYF	TGTGCCAGCAGCCCGGACGTCGCCTCCTACGAGCAGTACTTC	NA	TRBV7-2	TRBJ2-7	NA
CASSEGWMNTEAFF	TGTGCCAGCAGTGAGGGGTGGATGAACACTGAAGCTTTCTTT	NA	TRBV25-1	TRBJ1-1	NA
CSADRVGYGYTF	TGCAGCGCGGACAGGGTGGGCTATGGCTACACCTTC	TRBD1	TRBV29-1	TRBJ1-2	few
CASSLSVGVTGELFF	TGTGCCAGCAGCTTGAGTGTCGGAGTTACCGGGGAGCTGTTTTTT	NA	TRBV7-8	TRBJ2-2	few
CAGGEAETQYF	TGTGCCGGGGGGGAGGCGGAGACCCAGTACTTC	TRBD2	TRBV10-3	TRBJ2-5	NA
CASSEWGAWNTEAFF	TGTGCCAGCAGTGAATGGGGGGCCTGGAACACTGAAGCTTTCTTT	NA	TRBV6-1	TRBJ1-1	NA
CASSYSAGGTEAFF	TGTGCCAGCAGTTACTCCGCCGGCGGAACTGAAGCTTTCTTT	NA	TRBV6-5	TRBJ1-1	NA
CASSSPLGGSETQYF	TGTGCCAGCAGCTCACCGCTCGGGGGTTCAGAGACCCAGTACTTC	NA	TRBV11-2	TRBJ2-5	NA
CASSESSGTYETQYF	TGTGCCAGCAGTGAATCTAGCGGGACTTATGAGACCCAGTACTTC	TRBD2	TRBV6-1	TRBJ2-5	NA
CASSSASPQRTDTQYF	TGTGCCAGTTCCTCGGCTAGCCCGCAACGCACAGATACGCAGTATTTT	NA	TRBV28	TRBJ2-3	NA
CAWSVLAGGADTQYF	TGTGCCTGGAGTGTACTAGCGGGAGGGGCAGATACGCAGTATTTT	TRBD2	TRBV30	TRBJ2-3	NA
CASSLGPAGDANIQYF	TGTGCCAGCAGCTTGGGCCCAGCGGGAGATGCAAACATTCAGTACTTC	TRBD2	TRBV7-9	TRBJ2-4	few
CALEHRTSGFSYEQYF	TGTGCCTTAGAACACCGGACTAGCGGGTTTTCCTACGAGCAGTACTTC	TRBD2	TRBV30	TRBJ2-7	NA
CASSLAGNRHEQYF	TGTGCCAGCAGCTTAGCTGGGAACAGACACGAGCAGTACTTC	NA	TRBV11-2	TRBJ2-7	NA
CASSETGGSHYGYTF	TGTGCCAGCAGTGAAACAGGGGGGAGCCACTATGGCTACACCTTC	TRBD1	TRBV2	TRBJ1-2	NA
CATSGGTALRGEQYF	TGCGCCACCTCGGGTGGGACAGCCCTCCGCGGAGAGCAGTACTTC	TRBD1	TRBV10-2	TRBJ2-7	once
CALISGVGETQYF	TGTGCCTTAATATCGGGGGTTGGGGAGACCCAGTACTTC	NA	TRBV30	TRBJ2-5	NA
CASSGQGANF	TGTGCCAGCAGCGGACAGGGGGCGAACTTC	TRBD1	TRBV6-1	TRBJ2-7	NA
CAWSVQIYTEAFF	TGTGCCTGGAGTGTACAGATATACACTGAAGCTTTCTTT	NA	TRBV30	TRBJ1-1	NA
CASSHRDRGTGELFF	TGTGCCAGCAGTCACCGGGACCGAGGGACCGGGGAGCTGTTTTTT	NA	TRBV28	TRBJ2-2	NA
CASSVNRVGNQPQHF	TGTGCCAGCAGTGTGAACAGGGTGGGCAATCAGCCCCAGCATTTT	NA	TRBV6-1	TRBJ1-5	NA
CAISDSTGDEQYF	TGTGCCATCAGTGATTCGACAGGGGACGAGCAGTACTTC	TRBD1	TRBV10-3	TRBJ2-7	NA
CASSLKVGELFF	TGTGCCAGCAGTTTGAAGGTCGGGGAGCTGTTTTTT	NA	TRBV28	TRBJ2-2	few
CASSDAGVSYTGELFF	TGTGCCAGCAGTGATGCGGGAGTTTCCTACACCGGGGAGCTGTTTTTT	TRBD2	TRBV2	TRBJ2-2	NA